Below, 10 T cell receptor beta chains from the same sample are listed, as sequenced in a study of blood T cell repertoires in COVID-19. The protocol was immunoSEQ multiplex PCR, while the TCRdb copy is restricted to in-frame clones and leaves out a portion. The repertoire consists of roughly 200,000 clones, with roughly 86% occurring once and the leading ten covering about 3%. Sequenced input: peripheral blood. Receptors were obtained from a man between 60 and 75 years old with acute or convalescent COVID-19.

The J gene is TRBJ2-1, the V gene TRBV4-3; 7 nucleotides match TRBD2. Trimming at V came to 4 bases and at J to 2 bases, leaving 11 bases not matched to a gene. CDR1 is LGHNA and CDR2 is YSLEER in the germline V gene. The CDR3 length is 17 residues. The CDR3 loop reads CASSPTSRGFTYNEQFF. The CDR3 DNA reads as TGCGCCAGCAGCCCTACCTCGCGGGGGTTTACCTACAATGAGCAGTTCTTC.

This rearrangement joins TRBV10-2 to TRBJ2-5; 12 bases match TRBD2. This CDR3 contains 15 residues. V shed 6 bases, J shed 12 bases, and the junction held 14 bases outside the gene matches. Germline lookup yields CDR1 WSHSY and CDR2 SAAADI. CDR3 region: CASSLQAEGLAGKYF. The CDR3 DNA sequence: TGCGCCAGCAGCCTTCAGGCAGAAGGACTAGCGGGGAAGTACTTC.

The genes are TRBV4-2 and TRBJ1-5; D is possibly TRBD1 (5 bases). Trimming took off 5 bases at V and 0 bases at J, with 14 bases between the two ends. CDR1 and CDR2 from the germline V gene are LGHNA and YNFKEQ. The CDR3 runs to 16 residues. The CDR3: CASSATDSNSNQPQHF. CDR3 DNA: TGTGCCAGCAGCGCGACAGACAGCAATAGCAATCAGCCCCAGCATTTT.

Only a few counts were recorded for this clone. The chain links TRBV6-5 to TRBJ1-4; weak D call: TRBD1 (5 bases). The CDR3 covers 16 residues. Trimming pared 0 bases from V and 5 bases from J, leaving 13 bases between. Germline-derived CDR1 and CDR2 are MNHEY and SVGAGI. CDR3 DNA: TGTGCCAGCAGTTACTCACAGGCGCGTACAAATGAAAAACTGTTTTTT. Its translation: CASSYSQARTNEKLFF.

The genes are TRBV2 and TRBJ1-4; 10 bases agree with TRBD1. Germline loops: CDR1 SNHLY, CDR2 FYNNEI. The CDR3 consists of 15 residues. Germline trimming cut 6 bases from V and 7 bases from J; bases unmatched to any gene: 8. The CDR3 nucleotides are TGTGCCAGCAGGTTTGACAGGGGGCACGGTGAAAAACTGTTTTTT. Translation gives CASRFDRGHGEKLFF.

This clone has only one observation. This chain links TRBV6-1 with TRBJ2-1; the D gene is possibly TRBD2 (6 bases). The V end was cut by 3 bases, the J end by 4 bases, with 10 bases between. CDR1 and CDR2 from the germline V gene are MNHNS and SASEGT. This CDR3 spans 14 amino acids. The CDR3 sequence: CASSDRGGYNEQFF. The CDR3 coding sequence is TGTGCCAGCAGTGATCGGGGAGGTTACAATGAGCAGTTCTTC.

The V gene is TRBV5-1, the J gene TRBJ1-2, with D possibly being TRBD1 (6 bases). V was clipped by 0 bases and J by 6 bases, with 15 bases between them. The CDR3 totals 15 residues. Looked up from germline, CDR1 is SGHRS and CDR2 is YFSETQ. The CDR3: CASSLGGPGINGYTF. The CDR3 DNA reads TGCGCCAGCAGCTTGGGGGGGCCAGGGATAAATGGCTACACCTTC.

The chain uses TRBV18 and TRBJ1-5, with a weak D call TRBD1 (6 bases). The CDR3 extends over 15 amino acids. In germline, CDR1 is KGHSH, CDR2 LQKENI. Between the trimmed V and J ends, which lost 4 bases and 0 bases, there was a span of 10 bases. CDR3 nucleotides: TGTGCCAGCTCACGACAGGAAATTAGCAATCAGCCCCAGCATTTT. Protein sequence: CASSRQEISNQPQHF.

The gene calls are TRBV5-4 and TRBJ1-1; D might be TRBD1 (5 bases). The CDR3 length is 13 residues. Trimming cost V 4 bases and J 3 bases, with 10 bases left between them. Germline assignment: CDR1 SGHNT and CDR2 YYREEE (reference sequence). DNA of the CDR3: TGTGCCAGCAGCCTCGACAGTTACACTGAAGCTTTCTTT. Translation: CASSLDSYTEAFF.

The V call is TRBV2, the J call TRBJ2-2; D is perhaps TRBD1 (6 bases). Germline values: CDR1 SNHLY, CDR2 FYNNEI. The CDR3 extends over 14 amino acids. V lost 4 bases, J lost 7 bases, and 13 bases lay in between. The CDR3 sequence: CASSGQGQGGELFF. Here the CDR3 DNA reads TGTGCCAGCAGTGGTCAGGGGCAAGGCGGGGAGCTGTTTTTT.